This T cell receptor (beta chain) was recorded in a study of shared clonotypes between healthy human individuals. CDR1 is SGHTA and CDR2 is FQGNSA in the germline V gene. This CDR3 spans 16 amino acids. Trimming stripped 2 bases from V and 4 bases from J, with 14 bases between. Method: immunoSEQ multiplex PCR; TCRdb's copy keeps in-frame clones and lacks some. The sample holds some 2 million clones, about 95% seen once. This chain links TRBV7-2 with TRBJ2-2; D tentatively fits TRBD1 or TRBD2 (6 bases each). The sequencing input was naive CD4+ T cells sorted from blood. Subset given: CD45RA+ positively selected. The receptor was derived from a young man in good health. The CDR3 spells CASSLTLQGGTGELFF. The CDR3 DNA sequence: TGTGCCAGCAGCTTAACCCTACAGGGAGGCACCGGGGAGCTGTTTTTT. Filled out from reference TRBV7-2 and TRBJ2-2, the complete variable domain reads GAGVSQSPSNKVTEKGKDVELRCDPISGHTALYWYRQSLGQGLEFLIYFQGNSAPDKSGLPSDRFSAERTGGSVSTLTIQRTQQEDSAVYLCASSLTLQGGTGELFFGEGSRLTVL.